These 12 T cell receptor beta chains share one sample of origin, sequenced in a study of OX40 agonist ivuxolimab in advanced cancers. Data came from immunoSEQ multiplex PCR; TCRdb stores just in-frame clones and leaves some out. The sample lists more than 90,000 clones; about four fifths were seen once. This sample comprised CD4+ or CD8+ T cells sorted from blood, obtained in a trial of the OX40 agonist ivuxolimab. The receptors stem from an adult with an advanced solid tumor such as melanoma, head and neck, liver or kidney cancer.

The chain has TRBV11-3 and TRBJ2-5; D gene uncertain. The tail of the sequence fits TRBJ2-7 better, so the J call may be wrong. Germline V CDR1 and CDR2: SGHNT, YENEEA. The CDR3 sequence is 17 residues long. CDR3 sequence: CASSLEVETPRCYEQYF. The CDR3 coding sequence is TGTGCCAGCAGCTTAGAGGTAGAAACCCCCCGCTGCTACGAGCAGTACTTC.

This clone has only one observation. The rearrangement uses TRBV4-2 and TRBJ1-4, with D unresolved. V lost 4 bases and J lost 3, with 12 bases in between. The germline V gene has CDR1 LGHNA and CDR2 YNFKEQ. The CDR3 extends over 15 amino acids. The CDR3: CASSPGTRANEKLFF. CDR3 nucleotides: TGTGCCAGCAGCCCTGGAACCAGAGCTAATGAAAAACTGTTTTTT.

The V and J genes are TRBV4-1 and TRBJ1-1; TRBD1 aligns across 11 bases. V shed 5 bases, J shed 0 bases, and the junction held 8 bases outside the gene matches. This CDR3 contains 17 residues. CDR1 and CDR2 (germline): MGHRA, YSYEKL. CDR3 sequence (DNA): TGCGCCAGCAGCTGGGGACAGGGGGATCGTGTGAACACTGAAGCTTTCTTT. Protein: CASSWGQGDRVNTEAFF.

V gene TRBV5-1 combines with J gene TRBJ2-1, with 10 bases matching TRBD1. The CDR3 contains 13 residues. The germline CDR1 and CDR2 sequences are SGHRS and YFSETQ. After removal of 0 bases from V and 9 bases from J, the junction contained 0 bases not matched to a gene. The CDR3: CASSLGDRGEQFF. CDR3 DNA sequence: TGCGCCAGCAGCTTGGGGGACAGGGGTGAGCAGTTCTTC.

The chain employs TRBV7-9 and TRBJ1-2; 10 nucleotides match TRBD1. CDR3 length: 14 residues. Germline CDR1 reads SEHNR; CDR2 reads FQNEAQ (reference sequence). V lost 5 bases to trimming and J lost 6 bases; unmatched junction nucleotides: 6. The CDR3 region is CASSHSGQGDGYTF. CDR3 nucleotides: TGTGCCAGCAGCCACAGCGGACAGGGGGATGGCTACACCTTC. The full variable domain, rest sourced from reference TRBV7-9 and TRBJ1-2, is DTGVSQNPRHKITKRGQNVTFRCDPISEHNRLYWYRQTLGQGPEFLTYFQNEAQLEKSRLLSDRFSAERPKGSFSTLEIQRTEQGDSAMYLCASSHSGQGDGYTFGSGTRLTVV.

This chain links TRBV5-4 with TRBJ2-5; the D is unclear. Looked up from germline, CDR1 is SGHNT and CDR2 is YYREEE (reference sequence). The V end was cut by 3 bases, the J end by 5 bases, with 11 bases between. The CDR3 extends over 13 amino acids. The CDR3 bases are TGTGCCAGCAGCTATCCCGAGGCGGAGACCCAGTACTTC. Its translation is CASSYPEAETQYF.

This clone was recorded once. The chain employs TRBV7-8 and TRBJ2-3, with a possible D match to TRBD1 (7 bases). This CDR3 has 14 residues. The V end was cut by 5 bases, the J end by 7 bases, with 16 bases between. From germline, CDR1 is SGHVS and CDR2 FQNEAQ. CDR3 nucleotide sequence: TGTGCCAGCAGCCCACGGAGGGGGCGAAATACGCAGTATTTT. Amino acid sequence: CASSPRRGRNTQYF.

Only one count was recorded for this clone. The rearrangement uses TRBV4-1 and TRBJ1-6; D gene uncertain. V lost 1 base and J lost 0, with 13 bases in between. In germline, CDR1 is MGHRA, CDR2 YSYEKL. This CDR3 has 18 residues. CDR3 in DNA: TGCGCCAGCAGCCAAGGGCAGGCGCCGAGCTCCTATAATTCACCCCTCCACTTT. Its translation: CASSQGQAPSSYNSPLHF.

This clone was seen a handful of times. V usage is TRBV29-1 and J usage is TRBJ2-3, with no clear D. Germline CDR1 is SQVTM and CDR2 is ANQGSEA. The ends were cut back, 6 bases at V and 6 bases at J, with 10 bases in the middle. The CDR3 spans 11 residues. The CDR3 nucleotides read TGCAGCGTCCGGGTTGGGGATACGCAGTATTTT. Protein sequence: CSVRVGDTQYF.

As DNA, the CDR3 is TGTGCCAGCGGTGAAAACAGGGGCGGCTATTCACCCCTCCACTTT. Translating it yields CASGENRGGYSPLHF. The rearrangement links TRBV28 to TRBJ1-6, with 7 bases lining up with TRBD1. Losses at the gene ends were 8 bases for V and 8 bases for J; bases not matched to a gene: 12. The germline V gene has CDR1 MDHEN and CDR2 SYDVKM. The CDR3 is made up of 15 amino acids.

The V gene is TRBV6-6, the J gene TRBJ2-2; D perhaps matches TRBD2 (6 bases). The CDR3 extends over 14 amino acids. The germline V gene encodes CDR1 MNHNY and CDR2 SVGAGI (reference sequence). V lost 5 bases and J 4 bases, leaving 11 bases between the germline ends. The CDR3 sequence: CASSSRAGTGELFF. The CDR3 DNA follows: TGTGCCAGCAGTAGCCGAGCGGGCACCGGGGAGCTGTTTTTT.

The V gene is TRBV11-2, the J gene TRBJ2-7; the match to TRBD1 covers 7 bases. V gave up 3 bases and J gave up 0 bases; unmatched junction bases: 8. Germline V lookup: CDR1 SGHAT, CDR2 FQNNGV. CDR3 length equals 16 residues. CDR3 loop: CASSLSRTGLSYEQYF. Written as DNA, the CDR3 is TGTGCCAGCAGCTTGAGCAGGACAGGTCTCTCCTACGAGCAGTACTTC.